This T cell receptor (beta chain) stems from a study of CD8 T cells in Susac syndrome. The germline CDR1 and CDR2 sequences are LGHDT and YNNKEL (reference sequence). The CDR3 extends over 20 amino acids. Trimming removed 0 bases from V and 0 bases from J; junction bases left unmatched: 10. Reverse transcription of roughly 0.5 to 1 ug RNA was carried out with random hexamers. The CDR3 of TCR beta was amplified by immunoSEQ multiplex PCR across 54 Vbeta and 13 Jbeta. TCRdb analysed the immunoSEQ multiplex PCR reads with MiXCR anew, one entry per CDR3 protein. Of roughly 110,000 distinct CDR3 sequences listed, around 94% are singletons. The TEMRA cells underwent FACS enrichment, while the CD8+ and CD4+ T cells underwent negative isolation.

Sequences were obtained from CD8+ T cells from PBMCs. The J gene is TRBJ2-1, the V gene TRBV3-1; 11 bases agree with TRBD2. The origin of this receptor is a human donor with Susac syndrome. The CDR3 region has the DNA TGTGCCAGCAGCCAAGAATGGTCTAGCGGGGGGCGGAGCTCCTACAATGAGCAGTTCTTC. Translation: CASSQEWSSGGRSSYNEQFF.